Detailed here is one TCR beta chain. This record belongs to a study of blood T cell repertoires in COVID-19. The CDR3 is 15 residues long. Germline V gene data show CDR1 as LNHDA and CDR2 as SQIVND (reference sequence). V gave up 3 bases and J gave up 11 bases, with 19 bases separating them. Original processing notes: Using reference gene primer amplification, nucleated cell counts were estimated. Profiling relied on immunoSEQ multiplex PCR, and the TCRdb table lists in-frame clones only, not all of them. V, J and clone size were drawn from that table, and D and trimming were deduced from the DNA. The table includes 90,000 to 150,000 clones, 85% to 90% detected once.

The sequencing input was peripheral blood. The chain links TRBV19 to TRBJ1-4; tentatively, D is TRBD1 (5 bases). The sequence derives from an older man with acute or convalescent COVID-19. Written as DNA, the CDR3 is TGTGCCAGTAGTATGCGGGAGGGACGGGTCTCGAAACTGTTTTTT. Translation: CASSMREGRVSKLFF.